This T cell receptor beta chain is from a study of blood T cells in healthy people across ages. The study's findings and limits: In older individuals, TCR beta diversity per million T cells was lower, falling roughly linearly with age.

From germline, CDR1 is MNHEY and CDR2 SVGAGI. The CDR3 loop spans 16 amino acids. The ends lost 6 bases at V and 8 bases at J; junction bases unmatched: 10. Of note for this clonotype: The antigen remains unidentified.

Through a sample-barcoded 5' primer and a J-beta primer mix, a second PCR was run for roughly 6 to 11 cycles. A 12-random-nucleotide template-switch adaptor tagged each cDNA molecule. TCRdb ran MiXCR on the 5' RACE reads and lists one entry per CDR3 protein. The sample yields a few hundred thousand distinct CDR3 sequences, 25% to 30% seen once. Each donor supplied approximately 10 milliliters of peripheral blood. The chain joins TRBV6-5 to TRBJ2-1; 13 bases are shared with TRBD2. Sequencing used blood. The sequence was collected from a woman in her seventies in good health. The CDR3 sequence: CASRPLTSGRNDEQFF. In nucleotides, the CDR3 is TGTGCCAGCAGGCCTTTGACTAGCGGGAGGAACGATGAGCAGTTCTTC.